The clone carrying this T cell receptor (beta chain) was seen only a few times. The antigen remains unidentified. TCRdb reprocessed the 5' RACE reads with MiXCR, giving one entry per CDR3 protein. Of some 87,000 distinct CDR3 sequences listed, roughly 13% are singletons. The record originates from a study of early T cells in non-severe SARS-CoV-2 infection. Whole-study results and caveats: VDJdb-based matching was biased toward anti-spike CD8 responses and missed private and CD4 specificities.

V was pared by 0 bases and J by 1 base, with 9 bases between. Per the germline V gene, CDR1 is SGHVS and CDR2 is FQNEAQ. The CDR3 loop spans 15 amino acids. The source of this sequence is an adult who was a healthcare worker with PCR-confirmed SARS-CoV-2 infection or an uninfected control (not recorded which). The chain couples TRBV7-8 to TRBJ1-1; possibly TRBD1 for D (5 bases). Sequenced sample: whole blood. The DNA for the CDR3 is TGTGCCAGCAGCTTAGCCCCAGGGAGGAACACTGAAGCTTTCTTT. Its translation is CASSLAPGRNTEAFF.